This is a list of T cell receptor beta chains from one sample in a study of T-cell memory formation after mild COVID-19. TCRdb analysed the 5' RACE reads with MiXCR anew, one entry per CDR3 protein. Of roughly 580,000 distinct CDR3 sequences in the sample, 18% were seen once. The specimen was PBMCs or a T cell subset sorted from them (not recorded which). Receptors originate from an adult woman who had mild COVID-19 (a few samples of this study predate the infection). Cell type and time point are not known. Each CDR3 is given with its conserved first and last residue. The order of the fields is CDR3 DNA, CDR3 protein, clone size, D gene, J gene, V gene. A D gene is named only where the DNA matches it firmly. Expanded clones are given a class, and other clones once, few, many or no size at all.

CDR3 DNA: TGTGCCACCAGTGATCCAAGGGACAGAACCTACGAGCAGTACTTC
CDR3 protein: CATSDPRDRTYEQYF
clone size: NA
D gene: TRBD1
J gene: TRBJ2-7
V gene: TRBV24-1

CDR3 DNA: TGTGCCAGCAGTTTTACTCTTAGGGACAGGGGATACGAGCAGTACTTC
CDR3 protein: CASSFTLRDRGYEQYF
clone size: NA
D gene: TRBD1
J gene: TRBJ2-7
V gene: TRBV28

CDR3 DNA: TGTGCCAGTAGTGCCGGGACAGAGCAAGAGACCCAGTACTTC
CDR3 protein: CASSAGTEQETQYF
clone size: once
D gene: TRBD1
J gene: TRBJ2-5
V gene: TRBV19

CDR3 DNA: TGCGCCAGCAGCCCCGGAGACAGGCCGAACACTGAAGCTTTCTTT
CDR3 protein: CASSPGDRPNTEAFF
clone size: NA
D gene: NA
J gene: TRBJ1-1
V gene: TRBV4-3

CDR3 DNA: TGCAGTGCTTGGACTAGTCGCTACAATGAGCAGTTCTTC
CDR3 protein: CSAWTSRYNEQFF
clone size: NA
D gene: TRBD2
J gene: TRBJ2-1
V gene: TRBV20-1

CDR3 DNA: TGTGCCAGCTCACCGGCGGGGGTTACCTACGAGCAGTACTTC
CDR3 protein: CASSPAGVTYEQYF
clone size: NA
D gene: TRBD2
J gene: TRBJ2-7
V gene: TRBV18

CDR3 DNA: TGTGCCAGCAGCTTTACCTTAGGGGGGAAGGTCTACGAGCAGTACTTC
CDR3 protein: CASSFTLGGKVYEQYF
clone size: NA
D gene: NA
J gene: TRBJ2-7
V gene: TRBV7-6

CDR3 DNA: TGTGCCAGCAGTCAGGACATAACCTACGAGCAGTACTTC
CDR3 protein: CASSQDITYEQYF
clone size: NA
D gene: NA
J gene: TRBJ2-7
V gene: TRBV6-5

CDR3 DNA: TGTGCCAGCAGCTTGGCCGCGGCAGCCGAGCAGTACTTC
CDR3 protein: CASSLAAAAEQYF
clone size: NA
D gene: NA
J gene: TRBJ2-7
V gene: TRBV5-4

CDR3 DNA: TGTGCCAGCAGGGGTAGCGGGAGGACTAACGAGCAGTACTTC
CDR3 protein: CASRGSGRTNEQYF
clone size: few
D gene: TRBD2
J gene: TRBJ2-7
V gene: TRBV12-3/TRBV12-4

CDR3 DNA: TGTGCCAGTAGTATAGCGGCAGGTGGGCAGCCCCAGCATTTT
CDR3 protein: CASSIAAGGQPQHF
clone size: NA
D gene: NA
J gene: TRBJ1-5
V gene: TRBV19

CDR3 DNA: TGTGCCAGCAGTTTAGTCCTAGCTACCTACAATGAGCAGTTCTTC
CDR3 protein: CASSLVLATYNEQFF
clone size: NA
D gene: NA
J gene: TRBJ2-1
V gene: TRBV12-3/TRBV12-4

CDR3 DNA: TGTGCCAGCAGCTCACTACCATTGGGGAGCTACAATGAGCAGTTCTTC
CDR3 protein: CASSSLPLGSYNEQFF
clone size: NA
D gene: NA
J gene: TRBJ2-1
V gene: TRBV7-9

CDR3 DNA: TGTGCCAGCAGCTTAGCGGGAGGGCTTGTGGAAGCTGAAGCTTTCTTT
CDR3 protein: CASSLAGGLVEAEAFF
clone size: few
D gene: NA
J gene: TRBJ1-1
V gene: TRBV7-6

CDR3 DNA: TGCGCCAGCAGCTTGCCGGGAGAGGGGAACACTGAAGCTTTCTTT
CDR3 protein: CASSLPGEGNTEAFF
clone size: NA
D gene: NA
J gene: TRBJ1-1
V gene: TRBV5-1

CDR3 DNA: TGTGCCAGCAGCCAGCCGATCTTTCAGAGCTCCTACAATGAGCAGTTCTTC
CDR3 protein: CASSQPIFQSSYNEQFF
clone size: many
D gene: NA
J gene: TRBJ2-1
V gene: TRBV4-2

CDR3 DNA: TGCAGTGCTCACCAGACGGGGGATAGTTACGAGCAGTACTTC
CDR3 protein: CSAHQTGDSYEQYF
clone size: few
D gene: NA
J gene: TRBJ2-7
V gene: TRBV20-1

CDR3 DNA: TGTGCCACCAGCAAGAGGTTTGGGACTGGAAACACCATATATTTT
CDR3 protein: CATSKRFGTGNTIYF
clone size: few
D gene: NA
J gene: TRBJ1-3
V gene: TRBV15

CDR3 DNA: TGTGCCAGCAGCCAGGATACCGGGACTAGAGGCACCGGGGAGCTGTTTTTT
CDR3 protein: CASSQDTGTRGTGELFF
clone size: NA
D gene: TRBD2
J gene: TRBJ2-2
V gene: TRBV3-1

CDR3 DNA: TGCAGCGTTGAGGAAAGAACAGGGGTGCGGGAGACCAAGTACTTC
CDR3 protein: CSVEERTGVRETKYF
clone size: NA
D gene: NA
J gene: TRBJ2-5
V gene: TRBV29-1

CDR3 DNA: TGTGCCAGCAGTTGGTCTGGGGGGGATACGCAGTATTTT
CDR3 protein: CASSWSGGDTQYF
clone size: few
D gene: NA
J gene: TRBJ2-3
V gene: TRBV3-1

CDR3 DNA: TGTGCCACCAGCAGAGATCGGGACTCGGGCGACTACGAGCAGTACTTC
CDR3 protein: CATSRDRDSGDYEQYF
clone size: NA
D gene: NA
J gene: TRBJ2-7
V gene: TRBV15

CDR3 DNA: TGTGCCAGTAGCGGGCCCCCAAAGAACTATGGCTACACCTTC
CDR3 protein: CASSGPPKNYGYTF
clone size: NA
D gene: NA
J gene: TRBJ1-2
V gene: TRBV12-3/TRBV12-4

CDR3 DNA: TGCAGCGCCGCCGTTCGGGCTAGCGGGGGCCTTTCCTACGAGCAGTACTTC
CDR3 protein: CSAAVRASGGLSYEQYF
clone size: NA
D gene: TRBD2
J gene: TRBJ2-7
V gene: TRBV29-1

CDR3 DNA: TGCAGCGCCCGAGGACAGGGGGTGTCTTTAGCTTTCTTT
CDR3 protein: CSARGQGVSLAFF
clone size: few
D gene: TRBD1
J gene: TRBJ1-1
V gene: TRBV29-1

CDR3 DNA: TGTGCCAGCAGTGGGAGAGAAGGCGAGCAGTACTTC
CDR3 protein: CASSGREGEQYF
clone size: NA
D gene: NA
J gene: TRBJ2-7
V gene: TRBV6-5

CDR3 DNA: TGCAGCGTTGTGTGGACGCAGGTCGTCCCCAGCACAGATACGCAGTATTTT
CDR3 protein: CSVVWTQVVPSTDTQYF
clone size: few
D gene: NA
J gene: TRBJ2-3
V gene: TRBV29-1

CDR3 DNA: TGCAGCGTAAGACCCCTTCTTAGCTCCTACGAGCAGTACTTC
CDR3 protein: CSVRPLLSSYEQYF
clone size: NA
D gene: NA
J gene: TRBJ2-7
V gene: TRBV29-1

CDR3 DNA: TGTGCCAGCAGCTTAAGGTCAGAAGAAGAGACCCAGTACTTC
CDR3 protein: CASSLRSEEETQYF
clone size: NA
D gene: NA
J gene: TRBJ2-5
V gene: TRBV7-8

CDR3 DNA: TGCGCCAGCAGCCTGGAGGGACAGGGGTCCAACATTCAGTACTTC
CDR3 protein: CASSLEGQGSNIQYF
clone size: few
D gene: TRBD1
J gene: TRBJ2-4
V gene: TRBV4-3

CDR3 DNA: TGTGCCAGCAGCCAAACGCTGCCATCTCGAGGGGAGCTGTTTTTT
CDR3 protein: CASSQTLPSRGELFF
clone size: NA
D gene: NA
J gene: TRBJ2-2
V gene: TRBV3-1

CDR3 DNA: TGTGCCAGCTCACCGGACGTTTCGTATGGCTACACCTTC
CDR3 protein: CASSPDVSYGYTF
clone size: NA
D gene: NA
J gene: TRBJ1-2
V gene: TRBV18

CDR3 DNA: TGTGCCAGCAGCACTCAGGGATCGACAACTGAAGCTTTCTTT
CDR3 protein: CASSTQGSTTEAFF
clone size: NA
D gene: NA
J gene: TRBJ1-1
V gene: TRBV7-3

CDR3 DNA: TGTGCCAGCAGCTTAGGCCACGGGGGATTACATGAGCAGTTCTTC
CDR3 protein: CASSLGHGGLHEQFF
clone size: NA
D gene: NA
J gene: TRBJ2-1
V gene: TRBV7-7

CDR3 DNA: TGCGCCAGCAGCTTACGCTTTGTGGAGGAGACCCAGTACTTC
CDR3 protein: CASSLRFVEETQYF
clone size: few
D gene: NA
J gene: TRBJ2-5
V gene: TRBV5-1

CDR3 DNA: TGTGCCAGCAGTTACCTAAGCCTGGAGGGGAATCAGCCCCAGCATTTT
CDR3 protein: CASSYLSLEGNQPQHF
clone size: NA
D gene: NA
J gene: TRBJ1-5
V gene: TRBV6-6

CDR3 DNA: TGCGCCAGCAGCCCGAGACAGGGGCAGGCGGAGGCTTTCTTT
CDR3 protein: CASSPRQGQAEAFF
clone size: NA
D gene: TRBD1
J gene: TRBJ1-1
V gene: TRBV5-1

CDR3 DNA: TGTGCCACCAGTGATTTAAGAGGACAGGCCCCCAATGAGCAGTTCTTC
CDR3 protein: CATSDLRGQAPNEQFF
clone size: NA
D gene: TRBD1
J gene: TRBJ2-1
V gene: TRBV24-1

CDR3 DNA: TGTGCCAGCAGCTTAGCAGGGGAACTCTATAATTCACCCCTCCACTTT
CDR3 protein: CASSLAGELYNSPLHF
clone size: few
D gene: NA
J gene: TRBJ1-6
V gene: TRBV7-2

CDR3 DNA: TGTGCCACCAGTGACAGACTTGCCTACGAGCAGTACTTC
CDR3 protein: CATSDRLAYEQYF
clone size: NA
D gene: NA
J gene: TRBJ2-7
V gene: TRBV24-1

CDR3 DNA: TGCGCCAGCATGCCAGGGACATTTCTCTACAATGAGCAGTTCTTC
CDR3 protein: CASMPGTFLYNEQFF
clone size: NA
D gene: NA
J gene: TRBJ2-1
V gene: TRBV5-1

CDR3 DNA: TGCAGTGCTAGAGACAGGGGCCCCGACACTGAAGCTTTCTTT
CDR3 protein: CSARDRGPDTEAFF
clone size: few
D gene: NA
J gene: TRBJ1-1
V gene: TRBV20-1

CDR3 DNA: TGCGCCAGCAGCTTGGAGAGGGGGTTTCCCTACAATGAGCAGTTCTTC
CDR3 protein: CASSLERGFPYNEQFF
clone size: few
D gene: NA
J gene: TRBJ2-1
V gene: TRBV5-1

CDR3 DNA: TGTGCCAGCAGCGGATTATACACCGGGGAGCTGTTTTTT
CDR3 protein: CASSGLYTGELFF
clone size: NA
D gene: NA
J gene: TRBJ2-2
V gene: TRBV2

CDR3 DNA: TGTGCCTGGAGTGGCCAGGGGGGACCTTACACTGAAGCTTTCTTT
CDR3 protein: CAWSGQGGPYTEAFF
clone size: few
D gene: TRBD1
J gene: TRBJ1-1
V gene: TRBV30

CDR3 DNA: TGTGCCTGGATAAGGGACAGGGTAACTGAAGCTTTCTTT
CDR3 protein: CAWIRDRVTEAFF
clone size: NA
D gene: TRBD1
J gene: TRBJ1-1
V gene: TRBV30

CDR3 DNA: TGTGCCAGCAGCCAAGAAAACGAAGGGACTAGCGGGAGCCAAGAGACCCAGTACTTC
CDR3 protein: CASSQENEGTSGSQETQYF
clone size: few
D gene: NA
J gene: TRBJ2-5
V gene: TRBV3-2

CDR3 DNA: TGTGCCAGCGGAGGGGTACACACTGAAGCTTTCTTT
CDR3 protein: CASGGVHTEAFF
clone size: NA
D gene: NA
J gene: TRBJ1-1
V gene: TRBV7-2

CDR3 DNA: TGCAGCGTTGAGGAGGCCGGGAGGACTGAAGCTTTCTTT
CDR3 protein: CSVEEAGRTEAFF
clone size: NA
D gene: NA
J gene: TRBJ1-1
V gene: TRBV29-1

CDR3 DNA: TGTGCCAGCTCACCAAAGCTAGGGGTCCAGGCCAGTGAGCAGTTCTTC
CDR3 protein: CASSPKLGVQASEQFF
clone size: few
D gene: NA
J gene: TRBJ2-1
V gene: TRBV18

CDR3 DNA: TGTGCCAGCAGTTTAGCGAGCGGGGGCACCGGGGAGCTGTTTTTT
CDR3 protein: CASSLASGGTGELFF
clone size: few
D gene: TRBD2
J gene: TRBJ2-2
V gene: TRBV12-3/TRBV12-4

CDR3 DNA: TGTGCCAGCAGCTCTGGACTAGGAGAGGTTACGCAGTATTTT
CDR3 protein: CASSSGLGEVTQYF
clone size: NA
D gene: TRBD2
J gene: TRBJ2-3
V gene: TRBV7-3

CDR3 DNA: TGCGCCAGCAGCGAGGGGACCGGTGAGCAGTTCTTC
CDR3 protein: CASSEGTGEQFF
clone size: NA
D gene: NA
J gene: TRBJ2-1
V gene: TRBV5-1

CDR3 DNA: TGTGCCACCAGCAGAGATCAGGGGAAAGAGACCCAGTACTTC
CDR3 protein: CATSRDQGKETQYF
clone size: many
D gene: NA
J gene: TRBJ2-5
V gene: TRBV15

CDR3 DNA: TGTGCCAGCAGCTTAGTAGCGGGAGACGGTGAGCAGTTCTTC
CDR3 protein: CASSLVAGDGEQFF
clone size: few
D gene: TRBD2
J gene: TRBJ2-1
V gene: TRBV11-1